These 20 T cell receptor beta chains were all obtained from the same sample, sequenced in a study of identical twins. TCRdb re-derived calls from the 5' RACE reads in MiXCR, one entry per CDR3 protein. This sample has around 570,000 distinct CDR3 sequences, with 9.6% found just once. These records were also assigned to another study, of yellow fever vaccine responses in identical twins.

The specimen was PBMCs. The receptors stem from a woman aged 18-35 years in good health.

This clonotype was counted ten times or more. The chain employs TRBV5-8 and TRBJ2-3, with 7 bases fitting TRBD2. CDR3 size: 15 residues. Germline V gene data show CDR1 as SGHTS and CDR2 as YDEGEE. V trimming: 4 bases; J trimming: 2 bases; junction bases outside the gene matches: 7. The CDR3 bases are TGTGCCAGCAGCGAGGGGCTAGCGGTCACAGATACGCAGTATTTT. This codes for CASSEGLAVTDTQYF.

This clonotype came up a few times. V usage is TRBV5-6 and J usage is TRBJ2-1, with a tentative D call TRBD2 (6 bases). The CDR3 consists of 16 residues. V lost 1 base to trimming and J lost 7 bases, with 18 bases between them. Germline assignment: CDR1 SGHDT and CDR2 YYEEEE. Written as DNA, the CDR3 is TGTGCCAGCAGCTTGCCCCACGGAGGGGAGGTGAATGAGCAGTTCTTC. This encodes CASSLPHGGEVNEQFF.

This clonotype was seen repeatedly, ten times or more. The V call is TRBV4-1, the J call TRBJ2-3; D might be TRBD2 (6 bases). V was cut by 3 bases and J by 0 bases, with 10 bases left in between. The CDR3 has 15 amino acids. Germline V gives CDR1 MGHRA, CDR2 YSYEKL. The CDR3 sequence: CASSQDGTSTDTQYF. The CDR3 nucleotides are TGCGCCAGCAGCCAGGACGGGACTAGCACAGATACGCAGTATTTT.

The chain is built from TRBV7-2 and TRBJ2-7; a weak D match, TRBD2 (5 bases). The CDR3 has 13 amino acids. Trimming stripped 5 bases from V and 5 bases from J, with 13 bases between. Germline values: CDR1 SGHTA, CDR2 FQGNSA. The CDR3 DNA reads TGTGCCAGCAGCACGGGTACTAGTGACGAGCAGTACTTC. It codes for CASSTGTSDEQYF.

The V gene is TRBV27, the J gene TRBJ2-2; D possibly matches TRBD1 or TRBD2 (6 bases each). Germline V gene sequence: CDR1 MNHEY, CDR2 SMNVEV (reference sequence). Trimming cost V 7 bases and J 1 base, with 22 bases left between them. This CDR3 contains 18 residues. The CDR3: CASTQGRGPQMNTGELFF. Written as DNA, the CDR3 is TGTGCCAGCACCCAGGGCCGGGGGCCACAAATGAACACCGGGGAGCTGTTTTTT.

This clonotype was picked up a small number of times. Sequence at one end of the junction differs from germline and may be a read error. The genes are TRBV28 and TRBJ2-5; D is possibly TRBD2 (6 bases). CDR1 and CDR2 from the germline V gene are MDHEN and SYDVKM. The CDR3 loop spans 15 amino acids. CDR3 sequence reads: CASRFGDSRGETQYF. In nucleotides, the CDR3 is TGTGCCAGCCGTTTCGGGGACTCCCGGGGAGAGACCCAGTACTTC.

This clonotype turned up a few times. The genes are TRBV29-1 and TRBJ2-3; D call uncertain. Trimming left V 3 bases short and J 4 bases short, with 14 bases between. Germline loops: CDR1 SQVTM, CDR2 ANQGSEA. This CDR3 contains 14 residues. The DNA of the CDR3 is TGCAGCGTTGATAAGGACCGTCTTGCAGATACGCAGTATTTT. It translates to CSVDKDRLADTQYF.

The table lists this clonotype with many counts. The rearrangement uses TRBV5-1 and TRBJ2-1; TRBD2 matches at 10 bases. V gave up 0 bases and J gave up 4 bases; unmatched junction bases: 1. The V gene's germline CDR1 is SGHRS and CDR2 YFSETQ. This CDR3 is 15 amino acids long. In nucleotides, the CDR3 is TGCGCCAGCAGCTTGGCAGCGGGAGGGTACAATGAGCAGTTCTTC. Protein product: CASSLAAGGYNEQFF. The entire variable domain, with the rest obtained from reference TRBV5-1 and TRBJ2-1, is as follows: KAGVTQTPRYLIKTRGQQVTLSCSPISGHRSVSWYQQTPGQGLQFLFEYFSETQRNKGNFPGRFSGRQFSNSRSEMNVSTLELGDSALYLCASSLAAGGYNEQFFGPGTRLTVL.

This clonotype was counted at least ten times. The chain couples TRBV5-6 to TRBJ2-7; TRBD2 might be the D (5 bases). This CDR3 region has 15 residues. The V gene lost 1 base and the J gene lost 0 bases, with 11 bases spanning the gap. The germline gives CDR1 SGHDT, CDR2 YYEEEE. For the CDR3, the DNA is TGTGCCAGCAGCTTGAGGAGGCCGGGCTCCTACGAGCAGTACTTC. This sequence encodes CASSLRRPGSYEQYF.

The chain has TRBV4-1 and TRBJ2-7; D unresolved. From germline, CDR1 is MGHRA and CDR2 YSYEKL. This CDR3 comprises 15 residues. Trimming shortened V by 1 base and J by 6 bases, and 16 bases separated the two germline ends. Here the CDR3 reads CASSQADRFPLEQYF. The DNA of the CDR3 is TGCGCCAGCAGCCAAGCGGACCGCTTCCCTCTCGAGCAGTACTTC.

The table lists this clonotype with a few counts. The chain recombines TRBV7-2 with TRBJ2-7; D not certain. Per germline, CDR1 SGHTA and CDR2 FQGNSA. The CDR3 runs 13 residues. With 5 bases removed from V and 5 bases from J, the gap between germline ends came to 13 bases. The CDR3 loop is CASSPLTVDEQYF. In DNA form, the CDR3 reads TGTGCCAGCAGCCCCCTGACCGTTGACGAGCAGTACTTC.

This clonotype has only a few counts. The V and J genes are TRBV1 and TRBJ2-1; the table names TRBD2, a call not compared with the DNA. TRBV1 represents a pseudogene. The CDR3 contains 18 residues. CDR3 in DNA: TGCACCAGCAGCCAAGACCTACTATTAGCGGGGTACTACAATGAGCAGTTCTTC. It codes for CTSSQDLLLAGYYNEQFF.

This clonotype occurred a few times. CDR3 sequence: CASSYLGGNEQFF. The CDR3, as DNA: TGTGCCAGCAGTTACTTGGGTGGCAATGAGCAGTTCTTC. V gene TRBV6-2 or TRBV6-3 combines with J gene TRBJ2-1; D gene ambiguous. This CDR3 region has 13 residues. The germline CDR1 and CDR2 sequences are MNHEY and SVGEGT. The V end lost 1 base, the J end lost 6 bases, and 7 bases lay between the germline ends.

The CDR3 loop reads CAWSVLGAGEQFF. CDR3 coding DNA: TGTGCCTGGAGTGTACTAGGAGCAGGTGAGCAGTTCTTC. The chain employs TRBV30 and TRBJ2-1, with D tentatively TRBD2 (5 bases). V shed 0 bases and J shed 9 bases, with 12 bases lying between them. Per germline, CDR1 GTSNPN and CDR2 SVGIG (reference sequence). The CDR3 has 13 residues.

This clonotype was detected many times. The V call is TRBV5-1, the J call TRBJ2-3; 7 bases map to TRBD2. Germline V CDR1 and CDR2: SGHRS, YFSETQ. Germline trimming cut 4 bases from V and 6 bases from J; bases unmatched to any gene: 11. The CDR3 runs 15 residues. The chain's CDR3 is CASSHLAAPGDTQYF. CDR3 nucleotides: TGCGCCAGCAGCCATCTAGCGGCCCCGGGGGATACGCAGTATTTT.

The chain has TRBV20-1 and TRBJ2-5; TRBD1 matches at 9 bases. The CDR3 totals 17 residues. CDR1 is DFQATT and CDR2 is SNEGSKA in the germline V gene (reference sequence). After removal of 0 bases from V and 4 bases from J, the junction contained 12 bases not matched to a gene. The DNA of the CDR3 is TGCAGTGCTAGAGACTTGGCTGCGGGACAGGGCGGAGAGACCCAGTACTTC. Protein product: CSARDLAAGQGGETQYF.

V is TRBV7-2 and J is TRBJ2-7, with D hard to call. V lost 5 bases to trimming and J lost 2 bases, with 13 bases between them. The CDR3 totals 14 residues. CDR1 is SGHTA and CDR2 is FQGNSA in the germline V gene. CDR3 amino acids: CASSPARITYEQYF. The CDR3 nucleotides read TGTGCCAGCAGCCCGGCCCGGATAACCTACGAGCAGTACTTC.

The chain employs TRBV12-3 or TRBV12-4 and TRBJ2-1; 11 bases are a match to TRBD2. Losses at the gene ends were 6 bases for V and 0 bases for J; bases not matched to a gene: 7. The CDR3 is made up of 17 amino acids. CDR3 coding DNA: TGTGCCAGCAGGGCGGGGACTAGCGGACACTCCTACAATGAGCAGTTCTTC. Protein: CASRAGTSGHSYNEQFF.

This clonotype has only a few counts. This chain uses TRBV20-1 with TRBJ2-1, with D hard to call. This CDR3 comprises 12 residues. Germline lookup yields CDR1 DFQATT and CDR2 SNEGSKA (reference sequence). V gave up 6 bases and J gave up 7 bases, with 13 bases separating them. In DNA, the CDR3 is TGCAGTGCCAAGCTCTGGCCGAATGAGCAGTTCTTC. Residues: CSAKLWPNEQFF.

The chain combines TRBV12-3 or TRBV12-4 with TRBJ1-4, with 8 bases aligning to TRBD1. Trimming removed 6 bases from V and 7 bases from J; junction bases left unmatched: 10. The CDR3 is 15 amino acids. The CDR3 reads CASSTRTGRSEKLFF. Written as DNA, the CDR3 is TGTGCCAGCAGCACCAGGACAGGGAGAAGTGAAAAACTGTTTTTT.